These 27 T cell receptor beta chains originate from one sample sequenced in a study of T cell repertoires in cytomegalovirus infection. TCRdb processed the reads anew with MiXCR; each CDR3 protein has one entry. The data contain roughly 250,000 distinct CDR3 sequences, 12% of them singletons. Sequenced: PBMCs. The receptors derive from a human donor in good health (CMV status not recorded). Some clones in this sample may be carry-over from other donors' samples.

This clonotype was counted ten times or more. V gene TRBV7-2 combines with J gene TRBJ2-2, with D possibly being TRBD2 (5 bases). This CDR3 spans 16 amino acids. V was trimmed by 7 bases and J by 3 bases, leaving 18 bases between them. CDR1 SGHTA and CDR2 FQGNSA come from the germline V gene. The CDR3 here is CASIFPPGMDTGELFF. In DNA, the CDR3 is TGTGCCAGCATCTTCCCCCCCGGGATGGACACCGGGGAGCTGTTTTTT.

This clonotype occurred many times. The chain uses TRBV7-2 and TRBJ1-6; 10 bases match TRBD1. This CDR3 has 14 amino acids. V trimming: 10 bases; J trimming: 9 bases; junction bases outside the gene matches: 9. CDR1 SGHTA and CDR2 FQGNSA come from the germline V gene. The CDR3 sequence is CATNRRDRGSPLHF. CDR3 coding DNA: TGTGCCACCAATAGGCGGGACAGGGGTTCACCCCTCCACTTT.

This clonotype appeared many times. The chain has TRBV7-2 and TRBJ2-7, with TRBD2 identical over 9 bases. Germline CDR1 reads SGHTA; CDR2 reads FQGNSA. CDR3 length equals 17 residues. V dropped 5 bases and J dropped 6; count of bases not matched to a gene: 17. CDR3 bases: TGTGCCAGCAGCATCGAAGCCCCGGGACTAGCCTCTATCGAGCAGTACTTC. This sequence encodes CASSIEAPGLASIEQYF.

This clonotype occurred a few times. DNA for the CDR3: TGCGCCAGCAGGCCTAGACCGGGACAGGGGACCAATGAGCAGTTCTTC. Encoded protein: CASRPRPGQGTNEQFF. This chain connects TRBV5-1 to TRBJ2-1; 10 nucleotides agree with TRBD1. Germline CDR1 reads SGHRS; CDR2 reads YFSETQ. Trimming cost V 5 bases and J 6 bases; bases outside gene matches: 11. The CDR3 covers 16 residues.

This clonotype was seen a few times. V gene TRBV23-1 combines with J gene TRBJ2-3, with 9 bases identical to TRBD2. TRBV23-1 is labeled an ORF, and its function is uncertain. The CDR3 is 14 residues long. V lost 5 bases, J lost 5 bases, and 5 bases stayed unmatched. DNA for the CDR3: TGCGCCAGCAGTAGACATAGCGGGAGAGATACGCAGTATTTT. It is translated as CASSRHSGRDTQYF.

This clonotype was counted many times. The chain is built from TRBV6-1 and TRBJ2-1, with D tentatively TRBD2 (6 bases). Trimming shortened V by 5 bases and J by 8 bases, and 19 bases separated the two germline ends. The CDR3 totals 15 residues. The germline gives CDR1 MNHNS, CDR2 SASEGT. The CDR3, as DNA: TGTGCCAGCAGTTCTTACGGGAGTAAAATTGATGAGCAGTTCTTC. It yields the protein CASSSYGSKIDEQFF.

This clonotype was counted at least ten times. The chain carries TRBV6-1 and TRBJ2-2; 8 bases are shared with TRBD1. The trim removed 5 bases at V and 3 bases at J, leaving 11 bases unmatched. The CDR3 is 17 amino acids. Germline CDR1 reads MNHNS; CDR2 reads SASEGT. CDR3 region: CASSHPGTGGYTGELFF. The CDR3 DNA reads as TGTGCCAGCAGTCATCCGGGGACAGGAGGGTACACCGGGGAGCTGTTTTTT.

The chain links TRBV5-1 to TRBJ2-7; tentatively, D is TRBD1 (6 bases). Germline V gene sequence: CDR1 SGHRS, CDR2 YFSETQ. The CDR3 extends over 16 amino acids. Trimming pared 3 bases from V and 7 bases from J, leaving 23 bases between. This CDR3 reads CASSSFPPDRGGEQYF. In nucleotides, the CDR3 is TGCGCCAGCAGCTCTTTCCCTCCGGACAGAGGAGGTGAGCAGTACTTC. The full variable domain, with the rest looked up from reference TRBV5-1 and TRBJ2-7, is KAGVTQTPRYLIKTRGQQVTLSCSPISGHRSVSWYQQTPGQGLQFLFEYFSETQRNKGNFPGRFSGRQFSNSRSEMNVSTLELGDSALYLCASSSFPPDRGGEQYFGPGTRLTVT.

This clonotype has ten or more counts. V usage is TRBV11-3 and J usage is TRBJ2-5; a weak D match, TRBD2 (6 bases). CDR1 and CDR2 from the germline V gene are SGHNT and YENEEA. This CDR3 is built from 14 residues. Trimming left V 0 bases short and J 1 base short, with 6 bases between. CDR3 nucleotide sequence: TGTGCCAGCAGCTTAGAGGGACTCCAAGAGACCCAGTACTTC. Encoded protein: CASSLEGLQETQYF.

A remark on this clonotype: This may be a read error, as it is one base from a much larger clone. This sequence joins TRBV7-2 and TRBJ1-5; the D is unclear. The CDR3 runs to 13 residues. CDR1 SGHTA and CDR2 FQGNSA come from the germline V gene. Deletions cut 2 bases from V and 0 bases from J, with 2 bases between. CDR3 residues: CASSLFSNQPQHF. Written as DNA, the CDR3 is TGTGCCAGCAGCTTATTTAGCAATCAGCCCCAGCATTTT. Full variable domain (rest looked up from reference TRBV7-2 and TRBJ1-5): GAGVSQSPSNKVTEKGKDVELRCDPISGHTALYWYRQSLGQGLEFLIYFQGNSAPDKSGLPSDRFSAERTGGSVSTLTIQRTQQEDSAVYLCASSLFSNQPQHFGDGTRLSIL.

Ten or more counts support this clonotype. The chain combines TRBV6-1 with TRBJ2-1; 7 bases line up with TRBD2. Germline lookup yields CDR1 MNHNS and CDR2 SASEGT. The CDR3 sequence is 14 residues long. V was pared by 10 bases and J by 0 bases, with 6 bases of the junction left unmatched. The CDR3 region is CATSASGSYNEQFF. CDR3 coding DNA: TGTGCCACCAGCGCTAGCGGCTCCTACAATGAGCAGTTCTTC.

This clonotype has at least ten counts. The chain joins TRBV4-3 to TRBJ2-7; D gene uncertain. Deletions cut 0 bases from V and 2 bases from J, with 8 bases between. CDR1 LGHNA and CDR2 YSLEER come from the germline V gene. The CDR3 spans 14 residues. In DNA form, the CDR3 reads TGCGCCAGCAGCCAAGAACGGCAGACCTACGAGCAGTACTTC. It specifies CASSQERQTYEQYF.

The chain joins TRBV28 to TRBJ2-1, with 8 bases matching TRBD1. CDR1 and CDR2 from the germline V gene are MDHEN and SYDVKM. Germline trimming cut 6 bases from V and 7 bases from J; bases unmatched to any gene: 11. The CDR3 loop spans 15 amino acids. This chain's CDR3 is CASRPLRTGRNEQFF. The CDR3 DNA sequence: TGTGCCAGCAGACCTTTACGGACAGGGAGGAATGAGCAGTTCTTC.

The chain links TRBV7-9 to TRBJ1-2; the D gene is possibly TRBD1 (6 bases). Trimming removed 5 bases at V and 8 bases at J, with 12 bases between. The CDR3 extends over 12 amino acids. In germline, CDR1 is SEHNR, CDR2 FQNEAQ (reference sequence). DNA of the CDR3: TGTGCCAGCAGCATCAACAGGGACGGCTACACCTTC. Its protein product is CASSINRDGYTF.

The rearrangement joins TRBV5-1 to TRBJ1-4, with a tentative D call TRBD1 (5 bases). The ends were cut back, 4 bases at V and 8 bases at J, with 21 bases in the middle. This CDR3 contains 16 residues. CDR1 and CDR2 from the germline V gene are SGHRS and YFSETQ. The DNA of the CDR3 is TGCGCCAGCAGCCGCGGATCGATCACCGGGGACGAAAAACTGTTTTTT. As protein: CASSRGSITGDEKLFF.

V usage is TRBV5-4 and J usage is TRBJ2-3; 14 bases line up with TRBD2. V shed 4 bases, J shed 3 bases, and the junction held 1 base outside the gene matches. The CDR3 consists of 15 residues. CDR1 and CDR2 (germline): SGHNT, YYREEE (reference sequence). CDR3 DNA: TGTGCCAGCAGCCGGACTAGCGGGAGGACAGATACGCAGTATTTT. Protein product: CASSRTSGRTDTQYF.

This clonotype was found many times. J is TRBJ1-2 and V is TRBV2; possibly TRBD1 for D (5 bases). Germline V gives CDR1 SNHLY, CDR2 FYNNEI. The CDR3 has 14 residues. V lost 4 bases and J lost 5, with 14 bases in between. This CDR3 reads CASSGEVTAYGYTF. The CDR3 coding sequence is TGTGCCAGCAGTGGGGAAGTGACAGCATATGGCTACACCTTC.

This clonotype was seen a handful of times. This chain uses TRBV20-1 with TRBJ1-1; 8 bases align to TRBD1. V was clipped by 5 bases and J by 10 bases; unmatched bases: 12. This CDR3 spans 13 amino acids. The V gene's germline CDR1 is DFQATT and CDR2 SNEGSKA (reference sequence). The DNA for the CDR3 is TGCAGTGCTCAGCGGACAGGGCAGGTCGGAGCTTTCTTT. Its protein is CSAQRTGQVGAFF.

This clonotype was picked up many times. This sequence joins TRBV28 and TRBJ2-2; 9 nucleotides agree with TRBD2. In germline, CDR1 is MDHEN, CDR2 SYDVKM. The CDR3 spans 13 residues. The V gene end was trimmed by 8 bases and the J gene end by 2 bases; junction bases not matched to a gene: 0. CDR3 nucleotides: TGTGCCAGCCTAGCGGGAAACACCGGGGAGCTGTTTTTT. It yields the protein CASLAGNTGELFF.

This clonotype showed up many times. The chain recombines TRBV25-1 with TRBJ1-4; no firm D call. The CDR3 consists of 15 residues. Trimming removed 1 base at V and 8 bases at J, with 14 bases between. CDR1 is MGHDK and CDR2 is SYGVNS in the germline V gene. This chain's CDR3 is CASSELGKEGEKLFF. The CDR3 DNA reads TGTGCCAGCAGTGAATTAGGGAAGGAGGGAGAAAAACTGTTTTTT.

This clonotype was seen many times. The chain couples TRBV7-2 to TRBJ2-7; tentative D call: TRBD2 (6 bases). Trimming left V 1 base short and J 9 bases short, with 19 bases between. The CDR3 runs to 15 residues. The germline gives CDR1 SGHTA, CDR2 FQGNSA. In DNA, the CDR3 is TGTGCCAGCAGCTTAGATGGCGGGGCAGGCCAGATGCAGTACTTC. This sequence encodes CASSLDGGAGQMQYF.

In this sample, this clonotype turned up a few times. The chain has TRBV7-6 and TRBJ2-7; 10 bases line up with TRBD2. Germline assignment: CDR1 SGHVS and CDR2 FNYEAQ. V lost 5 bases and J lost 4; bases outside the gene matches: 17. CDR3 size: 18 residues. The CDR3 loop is CASSLIRGGRTSGYEQYF. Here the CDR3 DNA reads TGTGCCAGCAGCCTAATAAGGGGGGGCAGGACTAGCGGATACGAGCAGTACTTC.

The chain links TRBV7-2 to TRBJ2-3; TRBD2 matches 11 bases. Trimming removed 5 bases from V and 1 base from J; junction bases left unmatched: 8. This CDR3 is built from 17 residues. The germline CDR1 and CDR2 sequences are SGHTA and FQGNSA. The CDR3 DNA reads TGTGCCAGCAGCATCATAGCGGGAGGGCGGGGCACAGATACGCAGTATTTT. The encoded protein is CASSIIAGGRGTDTQYF. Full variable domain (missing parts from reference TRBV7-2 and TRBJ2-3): GAGVSQSPSNKVTEKGKDVELRCDPISGHTALYWYRQSLGQGLEFLIYFQGNSAPDKSGLPSDRFSAERTGGSVSTLTIQRTQQEDSAVYLCASSIIAGGRGTDTQYFGPGTRLTVL.

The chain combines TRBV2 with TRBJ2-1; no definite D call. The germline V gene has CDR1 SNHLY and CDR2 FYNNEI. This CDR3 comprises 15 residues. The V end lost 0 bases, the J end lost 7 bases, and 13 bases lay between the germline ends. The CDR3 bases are TGTGCCAGCAGTGAAGCGGTAGGCCCCTGGAATGAGCAGTTCTTC. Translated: CASSEAVGPWNEQFF.

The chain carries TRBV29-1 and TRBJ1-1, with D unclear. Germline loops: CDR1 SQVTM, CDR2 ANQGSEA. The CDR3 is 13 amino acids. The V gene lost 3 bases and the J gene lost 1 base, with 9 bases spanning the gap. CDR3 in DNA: TGCAGCGTTGATAAGCGCCCGAACACTGAAGCTTTCTTT. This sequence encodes CSVDKRPNTEAFF. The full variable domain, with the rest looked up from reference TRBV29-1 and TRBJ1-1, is SAVISQKPSRDICQRGTSLTIQCQVDSQVTMMFWYRQQPGQSLTLIATANQGSEATYESGFVIDKFPISRPNLTFSTLTVSNMSPEDSSIYLCSVDKRPNTEAFFGQGTRLTVV.

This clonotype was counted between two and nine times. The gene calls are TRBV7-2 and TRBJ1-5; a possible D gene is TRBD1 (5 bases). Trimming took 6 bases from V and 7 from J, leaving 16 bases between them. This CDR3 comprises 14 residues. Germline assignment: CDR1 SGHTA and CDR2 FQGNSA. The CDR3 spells CASRGSGGGQPQHF. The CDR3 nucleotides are TGTGCCAGCAGGGGGAGCGGGGGAGGCCAGCCCCAGCATTTT.

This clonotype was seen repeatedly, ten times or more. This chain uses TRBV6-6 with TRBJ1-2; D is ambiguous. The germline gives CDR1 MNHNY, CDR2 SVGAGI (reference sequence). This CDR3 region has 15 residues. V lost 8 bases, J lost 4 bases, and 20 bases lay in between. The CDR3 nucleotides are TGTGCCAGCCAAGGAAGCGGGGTTTCAGCCTATGGCTACACCTTC. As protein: CASQGSGVSAYGYTF.